The rows below give T cell receptor beta chains drawn from one sample of a study of blood T cell repertoires in COVID-19. This table comes from immunoSEQ multiplex PCR, and its TCRdb copy is limited to in-frame clones, with some not included. The sample consists of some 95,000 clones, approximately 86% of them appearing once. Sequencing input: peripheral blood. Receptors originate from an elderly man with active or convalescent COVID-19. CDR3s include the opening cysteine and the closing phenylalanine or tryptophan. The D gene is left open where the match is weak. Size values are once, few and many counts, or a class for expanded clones, and some rows have none.

j_call d_call v_call clone_size cdr3_nt cdr3_aa
TRBJ2-3 TRBD1 TRBV4-2 once TGTGCCAGCAGCCAGAGACAGGGACCAGATACGCAGTATTTT CASSQRQGPDTQYF
TRBJ2-2 - TRBV5-6 - TGTGCCAGCAGCCCGCTGGCCGGGGGGAACACCGGGGAGCTGTTTTTT CASSPLAGGNTGELFF
TRBJ2-1 TRBD1 TRBV5-8 - TGTGCCAGCAGTCCCGGGACAGGGGTTATCAATGAGCAGTTCTTC CASSPGTGVINEQFF
TRBJ1-2 - TRBV3-1/TRBV3-2 - TGTGCCAGCAGCCAAGTTAGGGAGAGCTACACCTTC CASSQVRESYTF
TRBJ2-2 - TRBV11-3 once TGTGCCAGCAGCTTCGCGACTGGGACCGGGGAGCTGTTTTTT CASSFATGTGELFF
TRBJ2-1 TRBD2 TRBV5-5 - TGTGCCAGCAGCCAAAGACTAGCGGGAGGTACCTCTTTGTTCAATGAGCAGTTCTTC CASSQRLAGGTSLFNEQFF
TRBJ2-1 - TRBV21-1 once TGTGCCAGCAGCGCAAAAAGGGGGAGCCCTAACCCCCTCTCCTACAATGAGCAGTTCTTC CASSAKRGSPNPLSYNEQFF
TRBJ2-1 - TRBV7-9 - TGTGCCAGCAGCATGAGACTACAAAGGGTTGGGATCTATGAGCAGTTCTTC CASSMRLQRVGIYEQFF
TRBJ1-2 TRBD1 TRBV19 - TGTGCCAGTAGTACGGACAGGGGAGACTATGGCTACACCTTC CASSTDRGDYGYTF
TRBJ1-1 - TRBV10-3 - TGTGCCATCACGGGGGGGGCGAACACTGAAGCTTTCTTT CAITGGANTEAFF
TRBJ1-6 TRBD1 TRBV2 medium-sized TGTGCCAGCACACTGGGACAGGGGACCTCACCCCTCCACTTT CASTLGQGTSPLHF
TRBJ2-1 TRBD2 TRBV2 - TGTGCCAGCAGTTTACTAGCGGGAGGGCCCAATGAGCAGTTCTTC CASSLLAGGPNEQFF
TRBJ1-5 - TRBV4-2 - TGTGCCAGCAGCCGGGGGCTCGACAGCAATCAGCCCCAGCATTTT CASSRGLDSNQPQHF
TRBJ2-2 - TRBV6-4 - TGTGCCAGCAGTGACTCCCCCCAGTCGAACACCGGGGAGCTGTTTTTT CASSDSPQSNTGELFF
TRBJ1-5 - TRBV9 - TGTGCCAGCAGCCCACCCGGTAGCAATCAGCCCCAGCATTTT CASSPPGSNQPQHF
TRBJ2-6 - TRBV3-1/TRBV3-2 - TGTGCCAGCAGCCAAGATAGTTATACCAACGTCCTGACTTTC CASSQDSYTNVLTF